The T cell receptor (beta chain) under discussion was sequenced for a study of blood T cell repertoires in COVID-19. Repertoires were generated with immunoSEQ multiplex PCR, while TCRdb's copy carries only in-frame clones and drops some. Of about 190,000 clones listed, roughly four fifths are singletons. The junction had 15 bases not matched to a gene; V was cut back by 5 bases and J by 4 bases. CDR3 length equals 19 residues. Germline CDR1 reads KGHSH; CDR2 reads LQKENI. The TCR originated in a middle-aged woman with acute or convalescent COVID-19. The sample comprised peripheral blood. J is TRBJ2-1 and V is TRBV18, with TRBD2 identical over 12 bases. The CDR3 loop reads CASSGGQTSGRPLYNEQFF. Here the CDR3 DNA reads TGTGCCAGCTCAGGGGGACAAACTAGCGGGAGGCCGCTTTACAATGAGCAGTTCTTC. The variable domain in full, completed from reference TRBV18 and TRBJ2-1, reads NAGVMQNPRHLVRRRGQEARLRCSPMKGHSHVYWYRQLPEEGLKFMVYLQKENIIDESGMPKERFSAEFPKEGPSILRIQQVVRGDSAAYFCASSGGQTSGRPLYNEQFFGPGTRLTVL.